This entry features one T cell receptor (beta chain) sequence. The method was immunoSEQ multiplex PCR; TCRdb's version includes in-frame clones alone and lacks a portion of them. The sample has about 33,000 clones, approximately 90% seen once. These data are taken from a study of a mutant IDH1 vaccine in newly diagnosed glioma. Across the study: The treated group averaged about 41 years old and was around 62% male, about 40% female.

Noted time point: baseline, week 1 (first vaccination visit). Treatment: pre-vaccination baseline after standard-of-care therapy. The receptor's source is a woman aged 40 to 50 with glioma. Sequenced material: PBMCs, taken from a glioma patient treated with radiotherapy, temozolomide or both.

DNA for the CDR3: TGTGCCACCAGCAGGCTCATGACAGTGGATGGCTACACCTTC. This codes for CATSRLMTVDGYTF. The rearrangement joins TRBV15 to TRBJ1-2; a possible D gene is TRBD1 (5 bases). The germline CDR1 and CDR2 sequences are LNHNV and YYDKDF (reference sequence). The CDR3 length is 14 residues. Trimming shortened V by 3 bases and J by 6 bases, and 14 bases separated the two germline ends.